The source of this T cell receptor beta chain is a study of Ad26.COV2.S vaccination and SARS-CoV-2 variants. At the level of the study: In the study, Ad26.COV2.S was injected intramuscularly once, or twice 56 days apart.

Sequencing used immunoSEQ multiplex PCR; TCRdb keeps in-frame clones, though not all of them. The sample consists of 250,000 or so clones, approximately 88% of them appearing once. Treatment here: 15 to 20 received Ad26.COV2.S at low or high dose, single or two shots; roughly five received placebo; per-sample allocation not given. Day 63 after the first injection of vaccine or placebo was the sampling time. V was cut by 3 bases and J by 8 bases, with 11 bases left in between. Germline V lookup: CDR1 MNHEY, CDR2 SMNVEV (reference sequence). There are 14 residues in the CDR3. The source of this sequence is a person aged 18-65 years who received the Ad26.COV2.S COVID-19 vaccine or a placebo. The chain combines TRBV27 with TRBJ1-6; D may be TRBD1 (5 bases). This specimen consisted of peripheral blood, obtained in a trial of Ad26.COV2.S vaccine versus placebo. CDR3 bases: TGTGCCAGCAGTTTGGCGGGGGATCATTCACCCCTCCACTTT. Encoded protein: CASSLAGDHSPLHF.